The clone carrying this TCR beta chain has more than one count but fewer than ten. Its antigen remains unknown. V lost 5 bases and J lost 8, with 15 bases in between. The CDR3 runs 14 residues. Germline V gives CDR1 MNHEY, CDR2 SVGAGI. The data were obtained in a study of CD8+ T cells in alopecia areata. Study summary: Disease severity was quantified as SALT score of affected scalp area.

Whole-study results and caveats: Compared with normal scalp, lesional scalp had higher clonality and more expanded CD8+ clones.

cDNA prepared by RNA extraction and subsequent reverse transcription served as the template for sequencing. The method was immunoSEQ multiplex PCR; TCRdb's version includes in-frame clones alone and lacks a portion of them. Here the sample spans about 220,000 clones, about 50% being singletons. Treatment meaning: oral pan-JAK inhibitor, 5-10 mg twice daily. The chain recombines TRBV6-5 with TRBJ1-4, with D maybe TRBD1 (5 bases). This TCR was sampled from a human donor with alopecia areata. Material: CD4+ T cells sorted from blood, obtained at week 4, from a patient treated with tofacitinib. CDR3 region: CASSRRGGIEKLFF. The CDR3, as DNA: TGTGCCAGCAGTCGACGGGGGGGAATAGAAAAACTGTTTTTT.